This TCR beta chain appears in the sequencing data of a study of CD8 T cells in ankylosing spondylitis (dated by TCRdb to about 2017). Turning to the overall study: The study profiled T cell receptor beta repertoires in healthy donors and ankylosing spondylitis patients to find disease-linked TCR variants. The full study cohort comprised 25 or so ankylosing spondylitis patients and over a hundred healthy donors. Peripheral blood was sampled, and synovial fluid was also collected from ankylosing spondylitis patients. Overall study results and their limits: A TCR beta motif made up of fewer than 10 highly homologous amino acid variants appeared to be characteristic of blood from ankylosing spondylitis patients. The disease-linked clones had a CD8+ phenotype and were found at relatively low frequencies in peripheral blood. Some motif variants had previously been reported in the synovial fluid and blood of reactive arthritis patients, which suggests shared mechanisms of disease initiation. Significant enrichment of the disease-linked clones was reported in matched synovial fluid samples from ankylosing spondylitis patients.

TCRdb shows the sequencer as Illumina HiSeq 2500. TCR beta libraries were prepared by quantitative 5'-RACE with molecular barcodes. In the source study's methods: A new computational method, built on a probabilistic model of VDJ rearrangement, was used to identify disease-linked TCR variants. TCRdb reanalyzed the raw reads on its own, using fastp at Q25 for trimming and MiXCR for clone calling, and kept in-frame beta chains. Merged by CDR3 protein, the rows form single entries marked with the most common genes and DNA. These V and J calls originate from TCRdb's pipeline instead of the authors' own analysis. Counted in this sample were some 400,000 distinct CDR3 sequences; approximately 20% of them appeared once. The top ten clonotypes cover around 17% of the sample. This clonotype was counted a few times. What antigen it recognizes has not been identified. Base qualities are not recorded, but no much larger clone differs from it by a single base.

V is cut by 9 bases and J by 0 bases, and the space between the germline ends is 12 bases. The germline V gene (reference sequence) sets CDR1 to LNHDA and CDR2 to SQIVND. From its cysteine to its phenylalanine, the CDR3 spans 15 amino acids. CDR3 DNA only is kept here, 45 bases in frame from base 1. The receptor chain draws on TRBV19 and TRBJ2-6, and the D gene may be TRBD1, 6 bases matching. This TCR was sampled from a male donor with ankylosing spondylitis. Sequenced input: blood, either unsorted or a sorted T cell fraction (not recorded which). The nucleotide sequence reads TGTGCCAGCGGGACACCGAGCTCTGGGGCCAACGTCCTGACTTTC. This codes for CASGTPSSGANVLTF.